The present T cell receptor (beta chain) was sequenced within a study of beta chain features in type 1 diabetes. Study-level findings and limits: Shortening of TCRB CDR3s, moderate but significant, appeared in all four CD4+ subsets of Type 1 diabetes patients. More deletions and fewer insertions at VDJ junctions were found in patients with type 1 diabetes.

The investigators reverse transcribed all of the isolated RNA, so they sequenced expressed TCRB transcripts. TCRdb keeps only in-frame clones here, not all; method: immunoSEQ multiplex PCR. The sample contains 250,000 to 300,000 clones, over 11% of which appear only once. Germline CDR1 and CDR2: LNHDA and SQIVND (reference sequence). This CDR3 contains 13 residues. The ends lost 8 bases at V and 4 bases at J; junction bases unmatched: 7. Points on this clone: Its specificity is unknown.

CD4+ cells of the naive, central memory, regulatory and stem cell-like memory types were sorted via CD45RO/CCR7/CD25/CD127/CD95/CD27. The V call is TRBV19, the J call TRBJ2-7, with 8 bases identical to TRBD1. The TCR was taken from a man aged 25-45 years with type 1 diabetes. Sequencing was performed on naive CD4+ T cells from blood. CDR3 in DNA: TGTGCCAGTGGGGCGGACAGGGATTACGAGCAGTACTTC. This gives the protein CASGADRDYEQYF. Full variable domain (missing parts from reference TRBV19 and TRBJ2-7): DGGITQSPKYLFRKEGQNVTLSCEQNLNHDAMYWYRQDPGQGLRLIYYSQIVNDFQKGDIAEGYSVSREKKESFPLTVTSAQKNPTAFYLCASGADRDYEQYFGPGTRLTVT.